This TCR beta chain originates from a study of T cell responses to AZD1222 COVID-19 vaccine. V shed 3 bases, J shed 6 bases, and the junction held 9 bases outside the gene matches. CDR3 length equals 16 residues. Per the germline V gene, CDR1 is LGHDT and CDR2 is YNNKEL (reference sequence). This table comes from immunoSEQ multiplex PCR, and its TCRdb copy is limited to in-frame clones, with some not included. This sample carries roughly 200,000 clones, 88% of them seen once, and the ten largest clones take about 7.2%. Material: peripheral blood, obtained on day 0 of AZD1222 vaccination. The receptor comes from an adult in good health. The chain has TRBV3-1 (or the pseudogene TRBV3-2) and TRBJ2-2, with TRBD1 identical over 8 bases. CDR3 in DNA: TGTGCCAGCAGCCAGCCGACAGGGGAGTGGTCCGGGGAGCTGTTTTTT. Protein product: CASSQPTGEWSGELFF.